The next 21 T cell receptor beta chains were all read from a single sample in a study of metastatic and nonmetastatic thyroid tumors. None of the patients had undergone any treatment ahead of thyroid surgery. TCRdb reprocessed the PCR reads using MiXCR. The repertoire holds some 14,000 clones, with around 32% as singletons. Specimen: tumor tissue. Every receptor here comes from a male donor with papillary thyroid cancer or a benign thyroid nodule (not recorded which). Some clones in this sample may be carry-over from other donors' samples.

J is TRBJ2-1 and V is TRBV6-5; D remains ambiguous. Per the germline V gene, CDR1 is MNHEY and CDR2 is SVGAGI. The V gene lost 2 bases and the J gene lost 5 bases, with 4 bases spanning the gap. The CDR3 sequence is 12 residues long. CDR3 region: CASSYGNNEQFF. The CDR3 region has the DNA TGTGCCAGCAGTTACGGAAACAATGAGCAGTTCTTC.

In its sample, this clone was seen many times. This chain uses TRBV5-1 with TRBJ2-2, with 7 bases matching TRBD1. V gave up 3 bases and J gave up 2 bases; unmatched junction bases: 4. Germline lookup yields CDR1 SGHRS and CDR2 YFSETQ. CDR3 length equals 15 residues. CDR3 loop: CASSSDRYNTGELFF. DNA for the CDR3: TGCGCCAGCAGCTCGGACAGGTATAACACCGGGGAGCTGTTTTTT.

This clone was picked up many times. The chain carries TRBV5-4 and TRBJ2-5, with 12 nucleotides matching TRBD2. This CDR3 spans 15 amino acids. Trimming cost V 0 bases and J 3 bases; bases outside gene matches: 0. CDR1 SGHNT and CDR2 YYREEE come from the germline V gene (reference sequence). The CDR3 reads CASSLGLAGEETQYF. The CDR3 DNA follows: TGTGCCAGCAGCTTGGGACTAGCGGGGGAAGAGACCCAGTACTTC.

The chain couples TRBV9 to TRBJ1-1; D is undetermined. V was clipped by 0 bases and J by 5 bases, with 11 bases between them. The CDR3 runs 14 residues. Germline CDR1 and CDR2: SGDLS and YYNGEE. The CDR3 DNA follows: TGTGCCAGCAGCGTAGGAGGAGTTAGGACTGAAGCTTTCTTT. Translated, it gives CASSVGGVRTEAFF.

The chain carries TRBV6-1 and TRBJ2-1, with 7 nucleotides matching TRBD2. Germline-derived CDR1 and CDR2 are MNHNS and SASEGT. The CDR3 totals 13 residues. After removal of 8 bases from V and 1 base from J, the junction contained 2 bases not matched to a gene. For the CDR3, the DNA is TGTGCCAGCTGGCGGGGGTCCTACAATGAGCAGTTCTTC. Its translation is CASWRGSYNEQFF.

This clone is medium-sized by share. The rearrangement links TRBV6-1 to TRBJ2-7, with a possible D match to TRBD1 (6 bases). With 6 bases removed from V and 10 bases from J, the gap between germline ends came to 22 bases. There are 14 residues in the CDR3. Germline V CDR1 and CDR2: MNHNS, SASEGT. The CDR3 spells CASRQGTSNPRQYF. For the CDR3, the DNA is TGTGCCAGCAGACAAGGGACAAGCAACCCGCGACAGTACTTC.

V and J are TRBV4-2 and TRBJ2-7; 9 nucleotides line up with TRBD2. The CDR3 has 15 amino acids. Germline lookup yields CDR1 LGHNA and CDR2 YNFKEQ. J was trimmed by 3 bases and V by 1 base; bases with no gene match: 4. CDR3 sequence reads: CASSQGLAGYYEQYF. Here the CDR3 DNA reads TGTGCCAGCAGCCAAGGGCTAGCGGGATACTACGAGCAGTACTTC.

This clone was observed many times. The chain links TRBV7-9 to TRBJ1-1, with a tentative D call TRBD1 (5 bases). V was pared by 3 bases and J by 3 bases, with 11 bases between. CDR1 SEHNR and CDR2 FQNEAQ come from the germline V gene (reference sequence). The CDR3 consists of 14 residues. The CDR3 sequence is CASSLGVMDTEAFF. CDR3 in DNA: TGTGCCAGCAGCTTGGGGGTTATGGACACTGAAGCTTTCTTT.

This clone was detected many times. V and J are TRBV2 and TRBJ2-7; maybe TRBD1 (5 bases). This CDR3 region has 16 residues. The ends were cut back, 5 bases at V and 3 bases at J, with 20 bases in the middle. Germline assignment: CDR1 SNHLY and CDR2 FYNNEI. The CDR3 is CASSPDSLTLNYEQYF. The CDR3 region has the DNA TGTGCCAGCAGTCCCGACAGCCTGACACTAAACTACGAGCAGTACTTC.

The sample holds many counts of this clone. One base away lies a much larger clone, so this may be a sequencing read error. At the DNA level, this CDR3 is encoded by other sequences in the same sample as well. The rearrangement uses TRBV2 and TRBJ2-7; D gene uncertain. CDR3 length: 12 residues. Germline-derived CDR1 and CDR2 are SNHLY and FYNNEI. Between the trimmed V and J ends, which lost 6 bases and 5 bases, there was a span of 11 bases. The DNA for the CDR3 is TGTGCCAGCAGCCTTGGGCTGAACGAGCAGTACTTC. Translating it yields CASSLGLNEQYF.

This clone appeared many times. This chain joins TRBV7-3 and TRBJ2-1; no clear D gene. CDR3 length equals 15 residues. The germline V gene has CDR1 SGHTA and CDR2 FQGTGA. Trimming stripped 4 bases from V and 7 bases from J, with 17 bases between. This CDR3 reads CASSSRLESRNEQFF. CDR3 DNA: TGTGCCAGCAGCTCCAGGCTGGAGAGTAGGAATGAGCAGTTCTTC.

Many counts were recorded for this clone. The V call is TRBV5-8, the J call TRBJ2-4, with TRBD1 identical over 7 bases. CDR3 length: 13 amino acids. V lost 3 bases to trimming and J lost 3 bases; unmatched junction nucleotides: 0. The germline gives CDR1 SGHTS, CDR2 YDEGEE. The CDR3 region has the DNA TGTGCCAGCAGCTGGGACAGCAAAAACATTCAGTACTTC. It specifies CASSWDSKNIQYF.

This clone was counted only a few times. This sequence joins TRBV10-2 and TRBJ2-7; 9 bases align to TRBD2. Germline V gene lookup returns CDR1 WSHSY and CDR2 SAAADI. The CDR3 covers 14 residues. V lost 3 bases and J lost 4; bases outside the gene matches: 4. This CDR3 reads CASSDISGSYEQYF. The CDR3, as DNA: TGCGCCAGCAGTGATATTAGCGGGAGTTACGAGCAGTACTTC.

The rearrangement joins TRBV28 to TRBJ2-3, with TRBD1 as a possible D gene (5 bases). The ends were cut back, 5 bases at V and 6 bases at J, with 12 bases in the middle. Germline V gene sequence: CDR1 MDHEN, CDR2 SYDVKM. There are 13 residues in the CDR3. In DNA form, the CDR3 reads TGTGCCAGCAGTAAGCAGGGTTGTGATACGCAGTATTTT. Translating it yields CASSKQGCDTQYF.

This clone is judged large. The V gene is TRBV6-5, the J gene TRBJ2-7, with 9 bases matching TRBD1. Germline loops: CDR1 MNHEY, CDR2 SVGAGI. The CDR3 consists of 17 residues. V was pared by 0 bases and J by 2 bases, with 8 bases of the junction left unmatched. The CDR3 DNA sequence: TGTGCCAGCAGTTACTCTGGCGAGAGACAGGGGGCCTACGAGCAGTACTTC. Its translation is CASSYSGERQGAYEQYF.

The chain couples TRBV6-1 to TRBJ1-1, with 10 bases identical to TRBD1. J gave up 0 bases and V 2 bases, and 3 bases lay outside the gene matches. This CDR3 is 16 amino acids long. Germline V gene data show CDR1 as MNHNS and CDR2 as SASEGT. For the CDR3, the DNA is TGTGCCAGCAGTGAATGGGACAGGGGCATGAACACTGAAGCTTTCTTT. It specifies CASSEWDRGMNTEAFF.

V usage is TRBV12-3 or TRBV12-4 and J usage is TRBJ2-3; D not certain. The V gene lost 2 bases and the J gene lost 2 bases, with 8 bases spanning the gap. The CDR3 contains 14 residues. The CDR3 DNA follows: TGTGCCAGCAGTTTATCCCGGATCACAGATACGCAGTATTTT. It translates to CASSLSRITDTQYF.

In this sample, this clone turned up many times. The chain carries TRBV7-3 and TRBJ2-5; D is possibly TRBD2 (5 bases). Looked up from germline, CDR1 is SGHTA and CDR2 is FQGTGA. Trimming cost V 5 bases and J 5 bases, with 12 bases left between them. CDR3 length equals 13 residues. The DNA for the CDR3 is TGTGCCAGCAGCCTCCGGGAAGGGGAGACCCAGTACTTC. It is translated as CASSLREGETQYF.

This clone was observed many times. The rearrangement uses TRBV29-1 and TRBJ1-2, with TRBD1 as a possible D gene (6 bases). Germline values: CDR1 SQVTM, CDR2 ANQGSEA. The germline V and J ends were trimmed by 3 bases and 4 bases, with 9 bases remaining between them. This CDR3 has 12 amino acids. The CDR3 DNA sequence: TGCAGCGTTGATAACAGGGCCTATGGCTACACCTTC. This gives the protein CSVDNRAYGYTF.

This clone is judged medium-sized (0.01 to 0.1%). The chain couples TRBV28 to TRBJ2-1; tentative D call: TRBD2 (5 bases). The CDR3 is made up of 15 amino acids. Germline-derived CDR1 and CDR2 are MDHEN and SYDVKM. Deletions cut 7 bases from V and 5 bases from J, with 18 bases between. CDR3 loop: CASTEMPYGNNEQFF. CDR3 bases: TGTGCCAGCACCGAGATGCCGTACGGGAACAATGAGCAGTTCTTC.

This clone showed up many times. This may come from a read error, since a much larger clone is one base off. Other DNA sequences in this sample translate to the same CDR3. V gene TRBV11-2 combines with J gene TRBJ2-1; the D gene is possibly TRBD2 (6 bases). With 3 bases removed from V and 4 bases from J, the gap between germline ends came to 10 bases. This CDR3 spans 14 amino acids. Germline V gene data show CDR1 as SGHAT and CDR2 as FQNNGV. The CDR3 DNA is TGTGCCAGCAGCTTTACCCGGGGGTACAATGAGCAGTTCTTC. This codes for CASSFTRGYNEQFF.